The 5 T cell receptor beta chains presented below share a single source sample, sequenced in a study of shared clonotypes between healthy human individuals. Using immunoSEQ multiplex PCR, the repertoire was profiled, and TCRdb retains in-frame clones only, with some absent. The sample includes about 2.3 million clones, just under 95% seen only once; the top ten take approximately 0.4%. Input material: naive CD4+ T cells from PBMCs. The subset denotes: CD45RA+ positively selected. The receptor source for this set is a man aged 18 to 29 in good health. Some clones in this sample may be carry-over from other donors' samples.

The chain has TRBV9 and TRBJ1-3; weak D call: TRBD1 (5 bases). Germline CDR1 reads SGDLS; CDR2 reads YYNGEE. The CDR3 totals 16 residues. Trimming removed 3 bases at V and 9 bases at J, with 22 bases between. The CDR3 DNA reads as TGTGCCAGCAGCGGGAGGGACCGCCGTTCGGGGGGCACCATATATTTT. Its protein is CASSGRDRRSGGTIYF.

For this clone: Additional DNA sequences in this sample encode the identical CDR3. The CDR3 bases are TGTGCCAGCTCACCACAGGGCGAGCAGTACTTC. It translates to CASSPQGEQYF. The gene calls are TRBV18 and TRBJ2-7; D unresolved. CDR3 length: 11 amino acids. The germline V and J ends were trimmed by 1 base and 6 bases, with 4 bases remaining between them. The germline gives CDR1 KGHSH, CDR2 LQKENI.

The J gene is TRBJ1-4, the V gene TRBV6-5; the D is unclear. This CDR3 has 15 amino acids. Germline CDR1 MNHEY, CDR2 SVGAGI. V lost 2 bases to trimming and J lost 6 bases, with 13 bases between them. The CDR3 protein is CASSYRRTAHEKLFF. The CDR3 DNA follows: TGTGCCAGCAGTTACCGGAGGACTGCCCATGAAAAACTGTTTTTT.

The chain joins TRBV5-5 to TRBJ1-1; 7 bases line up with TRBD1. After removal of 4 bases from V and 1 base from J, the junction contained 4 bases not matched to a gene. Germline V gene sequence: CDR1 SGHKS, CDR2 YYEKEE (reference sequence). CDR3 length equals 14 residues. In DNA, the CDR3 is TGTGCCAGCAGCAGACAGGGCTGGAACACTGAAGCTTTCTTT. This encodes CASSRQGWNTEAFF.

The J gene is TRBJ2-7, the V gene TRBV2; no reliable D call. CDR3 length: 16 amino acids. V was pared by 6 bases and J by 7 bases, with 25 bases between. Germline V gene lookup returns CDR1 SNHLY and CDR2 FYNNEI. CDR3 DNA sequence: TGTGCCAGCAGGGGGATGGTTCACAGTTTGATAGGAGAGCAGTACTTC. Encoded protein: CASRGMVHSLIGEQYF.